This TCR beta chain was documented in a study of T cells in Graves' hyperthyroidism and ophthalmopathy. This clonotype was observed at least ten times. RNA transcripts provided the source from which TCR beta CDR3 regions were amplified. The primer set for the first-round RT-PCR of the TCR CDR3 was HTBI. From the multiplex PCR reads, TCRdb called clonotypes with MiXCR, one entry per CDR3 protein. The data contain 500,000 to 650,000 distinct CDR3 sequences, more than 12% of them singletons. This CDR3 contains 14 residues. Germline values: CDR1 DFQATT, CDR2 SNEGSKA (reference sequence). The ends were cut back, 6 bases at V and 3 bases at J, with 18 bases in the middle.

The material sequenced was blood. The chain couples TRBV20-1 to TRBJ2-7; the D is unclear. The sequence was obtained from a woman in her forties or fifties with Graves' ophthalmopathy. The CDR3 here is CSAQTPTADYEQYF. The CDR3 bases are TGCAGTGCCCAAACCCCAACAGCCGACTACGAGCAGTACTTC.